This T cell receptor (beta chain) was documented in a study of T cell responses to AZD1222 COVID-19 vaccine. Study-wide results and caveats: Reports indicate that nearly half of spike-specific TCRs are directed at unmutated variant regions. Receipt of two AZD1222 doses was followed by a rise in Spike-specific TCR breadth and depth. Clonal diversity was possibly underestimated; the donors were predominantly white British and more often female. At study baseline, merely several AZD1222 recipients were seropositive.

Concerning this clone itself: What it binds is not known.

CDR1 SGHTA and CDR2 FQGNSA come from the germline V gene. The germline V and J ends were trimmed by 2 bases and 0 bases, with 8 bases remaining between them. This CDR3 is built from 15 residues. TCRdb's copy holds only in-frame clones and misses some; the assay was immunoSEQ multiplex PCR. The sample holds some 120,000 clones; roughly nine tenths are singletons and the top ten take roughly 1.5%. The J gene is TRBJ2-1, the V gene TRBV7-2, with a weak D call TRBD2 (5 bases). Sequenced here: peripheral blood, sampled 28 days after the second AZD1222 dose. The clonotype originates from an adult who received the AZD1222 COVID-19 vaccine. The CDR3 DNA follows: TGTGCCAGCAGCTTATCGGGAAACTCCTACAATGAGCAGTTCTTC. Its translation is CASSLSGNSYNEQFF.